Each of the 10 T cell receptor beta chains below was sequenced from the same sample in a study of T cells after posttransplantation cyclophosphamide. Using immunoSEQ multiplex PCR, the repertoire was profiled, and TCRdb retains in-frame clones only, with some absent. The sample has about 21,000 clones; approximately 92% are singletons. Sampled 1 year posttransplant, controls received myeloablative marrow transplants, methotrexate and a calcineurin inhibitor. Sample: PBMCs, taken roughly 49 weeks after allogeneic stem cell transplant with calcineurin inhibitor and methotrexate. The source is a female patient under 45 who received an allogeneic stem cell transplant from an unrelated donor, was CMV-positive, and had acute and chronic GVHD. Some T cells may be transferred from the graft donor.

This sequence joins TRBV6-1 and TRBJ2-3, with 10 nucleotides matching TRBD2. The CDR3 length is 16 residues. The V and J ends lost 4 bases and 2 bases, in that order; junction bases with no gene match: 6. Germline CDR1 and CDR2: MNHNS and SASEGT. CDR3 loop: CASSVTSGEFTDTQYF. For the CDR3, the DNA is TGTGCCAGCAGTGTCACTAGCGGGGAATTCACAGATACGCAGTATTTT.

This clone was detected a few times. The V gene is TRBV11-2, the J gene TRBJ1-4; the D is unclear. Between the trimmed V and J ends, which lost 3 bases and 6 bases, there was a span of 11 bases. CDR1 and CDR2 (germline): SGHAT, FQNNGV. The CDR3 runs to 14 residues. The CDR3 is CASSFGEWDEKLFF. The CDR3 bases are TGTGCCAGCAGCTTCGGAGAGTGGGATGAAAAACTGTTTTTT.

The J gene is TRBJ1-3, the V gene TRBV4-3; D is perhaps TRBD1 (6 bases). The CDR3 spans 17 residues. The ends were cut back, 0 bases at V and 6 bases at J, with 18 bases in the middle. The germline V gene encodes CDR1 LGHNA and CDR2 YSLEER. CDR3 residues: CASSQDQQGFTPNTIYF. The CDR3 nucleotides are TGCGCCAGCAGCCAAGACCAGCAGGGGTTTACTCCAAACACCATATATTTT.

DNA of the CDR3: TGCAGCGTAGATTTCCGGGGAGGGAGCGAGACCCAGTACTTC. It is translated as CSVDFRGGSETQYF. This chain uses TRBV29-1 with TRBJ2-5; 7 nucleotides line up with TRBD2. Germline lookup yields CDR1 SQVTM and CDR2 ANQGSEA. The CDR3 sequence is 14 residues long. The ends lost 6 bases at V and 5 bases at J; junction bases unmatched: 12.

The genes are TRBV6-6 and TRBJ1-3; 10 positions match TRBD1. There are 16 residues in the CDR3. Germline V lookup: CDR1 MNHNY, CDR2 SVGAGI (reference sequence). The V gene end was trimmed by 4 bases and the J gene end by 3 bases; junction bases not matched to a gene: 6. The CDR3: CASSSGTGEGGNTIYF. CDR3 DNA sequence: TGTGCCAGCAGTTCCGGGACAGGGGAAGGTGGAAACACCATATATTTT.

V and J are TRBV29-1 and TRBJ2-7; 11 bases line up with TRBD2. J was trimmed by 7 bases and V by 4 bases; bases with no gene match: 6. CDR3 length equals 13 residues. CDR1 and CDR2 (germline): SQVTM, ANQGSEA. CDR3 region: CSVVTSGIWEQYF. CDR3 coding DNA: TGCAGCGTTGTGACTAGCGGGATATGGGAGCAGTACTTC.

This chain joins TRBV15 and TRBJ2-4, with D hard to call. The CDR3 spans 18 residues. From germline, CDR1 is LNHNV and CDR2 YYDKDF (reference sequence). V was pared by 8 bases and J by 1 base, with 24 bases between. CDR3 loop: CATSPEAFVNGAKNIQYF. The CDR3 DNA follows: TGTGCCACCTCTCCCGAGGCCTTCGTCAACGGGGCCAAAAACATTCAGTACTTC. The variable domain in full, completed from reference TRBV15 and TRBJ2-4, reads DAMVIQNPRYQVTQFGKPVTLSCSQTLNHNVMYWYQQKSSQAPKLLFHYYDKDFNNEADTPDNFQSRRPNTSFCFLDIRSPGLGDTAMYLCATSPEAFVNGAKNIQYFGAGTRLSVL.

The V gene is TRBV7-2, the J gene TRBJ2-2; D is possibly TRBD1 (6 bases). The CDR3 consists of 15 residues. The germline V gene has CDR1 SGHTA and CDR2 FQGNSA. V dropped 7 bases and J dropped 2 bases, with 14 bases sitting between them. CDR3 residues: CASTANRVNTGELFF. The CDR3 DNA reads TGTGCCAGCACGGCGAACAGGGTAAACACCGGGGAGCTGTTTTTT.

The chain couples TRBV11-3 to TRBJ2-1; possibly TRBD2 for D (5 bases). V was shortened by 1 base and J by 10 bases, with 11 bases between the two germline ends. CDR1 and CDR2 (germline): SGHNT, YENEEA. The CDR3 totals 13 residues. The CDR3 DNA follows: TGTGCCAGCAGCTTAGTGACCACGGGGGAGCAGTTCTTC. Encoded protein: CASSLVTTGEQFF.

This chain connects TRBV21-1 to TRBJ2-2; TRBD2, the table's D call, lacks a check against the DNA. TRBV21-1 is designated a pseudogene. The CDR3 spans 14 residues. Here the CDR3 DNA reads TGTGCCAGCAGCGATCAGACTAGTCACGGGGAGCTGTTTTTT. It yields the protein CASSDQTSHGELFF.